This T cell receptor (beta chain) was captured by sequencing in a study of T cell responses to AZD1222 COVID-19 vaccine. A note on this clone: The antigen is unknown.

Sequencing was performed with immunoSEQ multiplex PCR; in TCRdb, only in-frame clones are kept and a portion is missing. The profile shows 80,000 or so clones, 92% of them singletons. Germline V gives CDR1 SGHRS, CDR2 YFSETQ. V lost 0 bases to trimming and J lost 1 base, with 13 bases between them. CDR3 length: 16 residues. Study-wide results and limits: Breadth and depth of Spike-specific TCRs rose after two AZD1222 doses. In all cases, repertoires were sampled only after the peak T cell response. Researchers report vaccine-associated CD4 TCRs spanning spike, with dominance at 160-218 and 743-854.

This specimen was peripheral blood, taken 28 days after the second AZD1222 dose. The chain recombines TRBV5-1 with TRBJ2-5; D gene uncertain. The receptor comes from an adult who received the AZD1222 COVID-19 vaccine. CDR3 sequence: CASSLAPSLGQETQYF. Written as DNA, the CDR3 is TGCGCCAGCAGCTTGGCCCCCTCCCTGGGCCAAGAGACCCAGTACTTC.